These T cell receptor beta chains were read from a single sample in a study of T cells in Graves' hyperthyroidism and ophthalmopathy. From the multiplex PCR reads, TCRdb called clonotypes with MiXCR, one entry per CDR3 protein. The sample yields around 370,000 distinct CDR3 sequences, about a fifth seen once. The sequencing sample was made of blood. These receptors all come from a man in his late teens or twenties with Graves' ophthalmopathy. Each CDR3 is given with its conserved first and last residue. Fields, in order: J gene, clone size, V gene, D gene, CDR3 protein, CDR3 DNA. A D gene is named only where the DNA matches it firmly. The size field is filled for only some rows; it gives once, few, many or a size class.

J: TRBJ1-6
size: .
V: TRBV10-3
D: .
CDR3: CATWGEESPLHF
DNA: TGTGCCACCTGGGGGGAGGAATCACCCCTCCACTTT

J: TRBJ2-1
size: .
V: TRBV19
D: .
CDR3: CATRRRLDNYNEQFF
DNA: TGTGCCACCCGAAGGAGGCTCGACAACTACAATGAGCAGTTCTTC

J: TRBJ2-3
size: .
V: TRBV6-1
D: .
CDR3: CASSPGTEQYF
DNA: TGTGCCAGCAGCCCCGGGACGGAGCAGTATTTT

J: TRBJ2-7
size: many
V: TRBV20-1
D: .
CDR3: CSAIGDHSYEQYF
DNA: TGCAGTGCTATCGGGGACCACTCCTACGAGCAGTACTTC

J: TRBJ1-2
size: .
V: TRBV19
D: .
CDR3: CASSEVRGGYTF
DNA: TGTGCCAGTAGTGAAGTGCGGGGTGGCTACACCTTC

J: TRBJ2-7
size: many
V: TRBV27
D: .
CDR3: CASKGSWGRHYEQYF
DNA: TGTGCCAGCAAGGGTTCCTGGGGCCGGCACTACGAGCAGTACTTC

J: TRBJ2-5
size: .
V: TRBV2
D: TRBD1
CDR3: CASSRIDRVGQTQYF
DNA: TGTGCCAGCAGTAGAATTGACAGGGTAGGACAGACCCAGTACTTC

J: TRBJ2-2
size: few
V: TRBV25-1
D: TRBD2
CDR3: CASSDFSTGAAGTGELFF
DNA: TGTGCCAGCAGTGATTTCAGTACCGGGGCAGCGGGGACCGGGGAGCTGTTTTTT

J: TRBJ1-2
size: .
V: TRBV6-5
D: .
CDR3: CASGSDRPYGYTF
DNA: TGTGCCAGCGGTTCCGACAGACCCTATGGCTACACCTTC

J: TRBJ2-5
size: many
V: TRBV7-2
D: TRBD2
CDR3: CASSYGTSGGPSLETQYF
DNA: TGTGCCAGCAGCTATGGGACTAGCGGGGGGCCGTCCTTAGAGACCCAGTACTTC

J: TRBJ2-7
size: many
V: TRBV9
D: TRBD2
CDR3: CASSVSGGSYEQYF
DNA: TGTGCCAGCAGCGTTAGCGGGGGTTCCTACGAGCAGTACTTC

J: TRBJ1-4
size: many
V: TRBV7-6
D: .
CDR3: CASSTSDNPVWLSEKLFF
DNA: TGTGCCAGCAGCACTTCGGACAATCCGGTGTGGCTGAGTGAAAAACTGTTTTTT

J: TRBJ1-4
size: .
V: TRBV19
D: .
CDR3: CASSARVVSGPTNEKPFF
DNA: TGTGCCAGTAGTGCCCGGGTCGTCTCAGGGCCAACTAATGAAAAACCGTTTTTT

J: TRBJ1-2
size: medium-sized
V: TRBV2
D: TRBD1
CDR3: CASTGQGTPYGYTF
DNA: TGTGCCAGCACAGGACAGGGGACTCCATATGGCTACACCTTC

J: TRBJ1-5
size: few
V: TRBV4-1
D: .
CDR3: CASSQGRVGRSNQPQHF
DNA: TGCGCCAGCAGCCAAGGAAGGGTTGGAAGGAGCAATCAGCCCCAGCATTTT

J: TRBJ2-7
size: few
V: TRBV5-6
D: TRBD2
CDR3: CASSLWEGAGEQYF
DNA: TGTGCCAGCAGCCTGTGGGAGGGAGCTGGGGAGCAGTACTTC

J: TRBJ1-1
size: few
V: TRBV5-1
D: .
CDR3: CASSVGAEDTEAFF
DNA: TGCGCCAGCAGCGTCGGCGCGGAGGACACTGAAGCTTTCTTT

J: TRBJ1-5
size: many
V: TRBV3-1
D: TRBD1
CDR3: CASSQGQGVNQPQHF
DNA: TGTGCCAGCAGTCAAGGACAGGGAGTCAATCAGCCCCAGCATTTT

J: TRBJ2-7
size: .
V: TRBV13
D: TRBD1
CDR3: CASSSLDRVAYEQYF
DNA: TGTGCCAGCAGCTCCCTGGACAGGGTAGCCTACGAGCAGTACTTC

J: TRBJ2-7
size: .
V: TRBV29-1
D: .
CDR3: CSVDADNSYEQYF
DNA: TGCAGCGTCGACGCGGACAACTCCTACGAGCAGTACTTC

J: TRBJ2-7
size: many
V: TRBV6-1
D: .
CDR3: CASSDRLHEQYF
DNA: TGTGCCAGCAGTGACAGGCTCCACGAGCAGTACTTC

J: TRBJ1-5
size: many
V: TRBV5-1
D: .
CDR3: CASSLGPGANQPQHF
DNA: TGCGCCAGCAGCTTGGGTCCGGGGGCGAATCAGCCCCAGCATTTT